A selection of T cell receptor beta chains follows, all from one sample in a study of T cell repertoires in cytomegalovirus infection. TCRdb fed the reads into MiXCR, producing one record per CDR3 protein. Found here are 120,000 to 150,000 distinct CDR3 sequences, about 6.5% of them singletons; the top ten hold about 20%. The sample taken for sequencing was PBMCs. Receptors originate from a human donor in good health (CMV status not recorded). Some clones in this sample may be carry-over from other donors' samples. Each CDR3 is given with its conserved first and last residue. D genes are given only for firm matches. A row's size may be missing; if present it is once, few, many or a size class.

>many|TRBV2|NA|TRBJ2-7
CASRVATDGLEQYF
TGTGCCAGCAGGGTTGCCACGGACGGATTAGAGCAGTACTTC
>many|TRBV7-6|NA|TRBJ2-5
CASSQPPGVETQYF
TGTGCCAGCAGCCAGCCCCCGGGGGTAGAGACCCAGTACTTC
>NA|TRBV7-3|TRBD2|TRBJ2-3
CASSPTAGGLSDTQYF
TGTGCCAGCAGCCCGACAGCGGGGGGGCTTTCAGATACGCAGTATTTT
>many|TRBV5-8|NA|TRBJ2-7
CASSFSGQGIYEQYF
TGTGCCAGCAGCTTCTCTGGGCAGGGAATCTACGAGCAGTACTTC
>NA|TRBV20-1|NA|TRBJ1-1
CSAREFDGRVNTEAFF
TGCAGTGCTAGAGAGTTTGACGGCAGGGTGAACACTGAAGCTTTCTTT
>many|TRBV29-1|TRBD1|TRBJ2-3
CSVGGQGTDTQYF
TGCAGCGTTGGTGGACAGGGCACAGATACGCAGTATTTT
>many|TRBV7-2|NA|TRBJ2-2
CASSLILSGELFF
TGTGCCAGCAGCTTAATACTGAGCGGGGAGCTGTTTTTT
>NA|TRBV29-1|TRBD1|TRBJ2-1
CSVSTGGYSNEQFF
TGCAGCGTTTCGACAGGGGGCTACTCGAATGAGCAGTTCTTC
>many|TRBV7-2|NA|TRBJ1-1
CASSFGFTHDTEAFF
TGTGCCAGCAGCTTCGGATTCACCCACGACACTGAAGCTTTCTTT
>many|TRBV7-2|NA|TRBJ2-7
CASSTHPGGYEQYF
TGTGCCAGCAGCACCCACCCTGGCGGATACGAGCAGTACTTC
>few|TRBV5-3|TRBD2|TRBJ2-5
CASSWGLARETQYF
TGTGCCAGCAGCTGGGGACTAGCTCGCGAGACCCAGTACTTC
>many|TRBV28|NA|TRBJ1-5
CASSLLGVEQPQHF
TGTGCCAGCAGTTTACTAGGGGTGGAACAGCCCCAGCATTTT
>many|TRBV28|TRBD1|TRBJ1-2
CASSRWTGAYGYTF
TGTGCCAGCAGCCGCTGGACAGGGGCCTATGGCTACACCTTC
>few|TRBV12-3/TRBV12-4|NA|TRBJ1-3
CASSPAGSGNTIYF
TGTGCCAGCAGCCCAGCAGGGAGTGGAAACACCATATATTTT
>few|TRBV4-1|TRBD1|TRBJ2-6
CASSRDRGQPGANVLTF
TGCGCCAGCAGCCGGGACAGGGGCCAACCGGGGGCCAACGTCCTGACTTTC
>many|TRBV7-8|NA|TRBJ1-1
CASSRTRNTEAFF
TGTGCCAGCAGCCGAACCAGGAACACTGAAGCTTTCTTT
>many|TRBV7-2|TRBD2|TRBJ2-7
CASSLRLAGPYEQYF
TGTGCCAGCAGCTTAAGGTTAGCGGGGCCCTACGAGCAGTACTTC
>many|TRBV7-2|NA|TRBJ2-1
CASRLGGGGYNEQFF
TGTGCCAGCAGATTAGGGGGGGGGGGATACAATGAGCAGTTCTTC
>many|TRBV7-2|NA|TRBJ1-1
CASRLDSSTFPEAFF
TGTGCCAGCAGGTTGGACTCCTCTACTTTTCCTGAAGCTTTCTTT
>few|TRBV4-3|NA|TRBJ2-7
CASSQSRDTLIYEQYF
TGCGCCAGCAGCCAAAGCCGGGACACCCTAATCTACGAGCAGTACTTC
>NA|TRBV7-2|TRBD2|TRBJ2-2
CASSLVLAGSTGELFF
TGTGCCAGCAGCTTAGTCCTAGCGGGGTCCACCGGGGAGCTGTTTTTT
>many|TRBV7-2|NA|TRBJ2-2
CASSSPSAGELFF
TGTGCCAGCAGCTCCCCTTCCGCCGGGGAGCTGTTTTTT
>few|TRBV28|NA|TRBJ1-6
CASSRRGGYYSPLHF
TGTGCCAGCAGTCGCCGCGGGGGTTATTATTCACCCCTCCACTTT
>NA|TRBV20-1|NA|TRBJ1-2
CSVPGPTANYGYTF
TGCAGTGTTCCGGGCCCGACAGCTAACTATGGCTACACCTTC
>few|TRBV25-1|NA|TRBJ1-2
CASSEAGIDGYTF
TGTGCCAGCAGTGAGGCAGGGATCGATGGCTACACCTTC
>many|TRBV29-1|NA|TRBJ2-5
CSVEDGGGETQYF
TGCAGCGTTGAAGATGGGGGAGGAGAGACCCAGTACTTC
>many|TRBV11-2|NA|TRBJ1-1
CASSLSGRGNTEAFF
TGTGCCAGCAGCTTGTCAGGGAGAGGGAACACTGAAGCTTTCTTT
>NA|TRBV11-2|TRBD1|TRBJ2-7
CASSRLQGADGYEQYF
TGTGCCAGCAGCCGATTACAGGGGGCCGACGGCTACGAGCAGTACTTC
>many|TRBV15|TRBD1|TRBJ2-7
CATSKDRGHEQYF
TGTGCCACCAGCAAGGACAGGGGCCACGAGCAGTACTTC
>many|TRBV7-8|TRBD2|TRBJ2-3
CASSLPSGGAGTDTQYF
TGTGCCAGCAGCTTACCTAGCGGGGGGGCCGGCACAGATACGCAGTATTTT
>few|TRBV29-1|NA|TRBJ1-5
CSVEVEVNQPQHF
TGCAGCGTTGAAGTGGAGGTCAATCAGCCCCAGCATTTT
>many|TRBV7-2|TRBD2|TRBJ2-4
CASSPRTSGGKNIQYF
TGTGCCAGCAGCCCCAGGACTAGCGGGGGGAAAAACATTCAGTACTTC
>NA|TRBV6-2/TRBV6-3|NA|TRBJ1-2
CASRNPNWGYTF
TGTGCCAGCAGAAACCCGAATTGGGGCTACACCTTC
>many|TRBV7-8|NA|TRBJ2-1
CASIMWGEQGLGYNEQFF
TGTGCCAGCATCATGTGGGGCGAACAGGGCTTAGGCTACAATGAGCAGTTCTTC
>many|TRBV7-2|NA|TRBJ2-2
CASSPIRENTGELFF
TGTGCCAGCAGCCCCATCAGGGAGAACACCGGGGAGCTGTTTTTT
>many|TRBV4-1|NA|TRBJ2-3
CASSQVPGRSTDTQYF
TGCGCCAGCAGCCAAGTCCCGGGGCGGAGCACAGATACGCAGTATTTT
>many|TRBV7-9|NA|TRBJ2-7
CASSLFAYEQYF
TGTGCCAGCAGCTTATTTGCCTACGAGCAGTACTTC
>NA|TRBV19|NA|TRBJ2-1
CASSTLLPRDGTYNEQFF
TGTGCCAGTAGTACCCTCTTGCCGCGGGACGGTACCTACAATGAGCAGTTCTTC
>NA|TRBV14|NA|TRBJ1-1
CASSRQVGDTEAFF
TGTGCCAGCAGTCGTCAAGTCGGGGACACTGAAGCTTTCTTT
>many|TRBV19|NA|TRBJ1-1
CASSKQGSAEAFF
TGTGCCAGTAGTAAACAGGGTAGCGCTGAAGCTTTCTTT
>NA|TRBV2|TRBD1|TRBJ2-1
CASSEDREPDEQFF
TGTGCCAGCAGTGAGGACAGGGAACCCGATGAGCAGTTCTTC
>few|TRBV7-4|NA|TRBJ2-7
CASGGLEQYF
TGTGCCAGTGGGGGACTCGAGCAGTACTTC
>NA|TRBV5-1|NA|TRBJ2-7
CASSLAGGQNEQYF
TGCGCCAGCAGCTTGGCGGGGGGCCAAAACGAGCAGTACTTC
>many|TRBV12-3/TRBV12-4|TRBD1|TRBJ1-3
CASSSHSSTGAGNTIYF
TGTGCCAGCAGTTCCCATTCGTCAACAGGGGCTGGAAACACCATATATTTT
>many|TRBV2|NA|TRBJ1-2
CASSEVPHDRIYGYTF
TGTGCCAGCAGTGAAGTCCCGCATGACAGGATCTATGGCTACACCTTC
>few|TRBV2|NA|TRBJ1-4
CATERDQREEKLFF
TGTGCCACCGAGCGGGACCAGCGGGAAGAAAAACTGTTTTTT
>many|TRBV12-3/TRBV12-4|TRBD1|TRBJ1-5
CASSPRTGFNQPQHF
TGTGCCAGCAGCCCCCGGACAGGGTTCAATCAGCCCCAGCATTTT
>few|TRBV7-9|NA|TRBJ2-6
CASSRTGGPGANVLTF
TGTGCCAGCAGCCGGACCGGGGGTCCTGGGGCCAACGTCCTGACTTTC
>many|TRBV12-3/TRBV12-4|TRBD2|TRBJ2-7
CASSPPGGYEQYF
TGTGCCAGCAGCCCCCCGGGGGGCTACGAGCAGTACTTC
>few|TRBV2|NA|TRBJ1-5
CASSVDTSNQPQHF
TGTGCCAGCAGTGTCGACACTAGCAATCAGCCCCAGCATTTT
>NA|TRBV20-1|TRBD2|TRBJ2-1
CSAQPGLAGKGEQFF
TGCAGTGCTCAGCCGGGACTAGCAGGGAAGGGTGAGCAGTTCTTC
>many|TRBV27|NA|TRBJ2-1
CATWRDMSSYNEQFF
TGTGCCACATGGCGTGACATGAGCTCCTACAATGAGCAGTTCTTC
>NA|TRBV20-1|NA|TRBJ2-3
CSARDFDTQYF
TGCAGTGCTAGAGATTTCGATACGCAGTATTTT
>many|TRBV7-2|TRBD1|TRBJ1-5
CASSLEQGPNQPQHF
TGTGCCAGCAGCTTAGAACAGGGGCCCAATCAGCCCCAGCATTTT
>many|TRBV27|TRBD1|TRBJ2-2
CASSPTGWSTGELFF
TGTGCCAGCAGTCCGACAGGGTGGAGCACCGGGGAGCTGTTTTTT
>many|TRBV4-3|NA|TRBJ1-5
CASSQDPLNQPQHF
TGCGCCAGCAGCCAAGACCCCCTTAATCAGCCCCAGCATTTT
>many|TRBV6-5|TRBD1|TRBJ2-2
CASKDRGRTGELFF
TGTGCCAGCAAAGACAGGGGGCGGACCGGGGAGCTGTTTTTT
>NA|TRBV20-1|NA|TRBJ2-3
CSGHWGTDTQYF
TGCAGTGGCCACTGGGGCACAGATACGCAGTATTTT
>few|TRBV11-2|TRBD2|TRBJ2-5
CASSLLMSGGLGETQYF
TGTGCCAGCAGCTTATTGATGAGCGGGGGTCTTGGAGAGACCCAGTACTTC